The rows below give T cell receptor beta chains drawn from one sample of a study of shared clonotypes between healthy human individuals. The table came from immunoSEQ multiplex PCR; TCRdb's copy has only in-frame clones and leaves some out. In the table there are 2 million to 2.5 million clones, under 97% of which are singletons. The sequenced sample consisted of naive CD4+ T cells sorted from blood. The source is a man aged 18 to 35 in good health. CDR3s include the opening cysteine and the closing phenylalanine or tryptophan. A D gene is named only where the DNA matches it firmly. Clone size is shown for a subset of rows, as once, few, many or a class of expanded clone.

TRBV27	14	TRBJ1-2	-	-	CASSLRWGGNGYTF	TGTGCCAGCAGTTTAAGGTGGGGCGGGAATGGCTACACCTTC
TRBV5-4	14	TRBJ1-6	TRBD1	-	CASSSTGGFSPLHF	TGTGCCAGCAGCTCGACAGGGGGTTTCTCACCCCTCCACTTT
TRBV18	16	TRBJ2-7	-	-	CASSPPLRAGADEQYF	TGTGCCAGCTCACCACCTTTGCGTGCAGGGGCGGACGAGCAGTACTTC
TRBV4-1	14	TRBJ1-6	TRBD1	-	CASSPSWTGQPLHF	TGCGCCAGCAGCCCGAGCTGGACAGGGCAACCCCTCCACTTT
TRBV5-1	17	TRBJ2-7	-	-	CASSLERPPGRSYEQYF	TGCGCCAGCAGCTTGGAAAGACCCCCGGGACGCTCCTACGAGCAGTACTTC
TRBV30	13	TRBJ2-3	-	-	CAWSEGQTHTQYF	TGTGCCTGGAGTGAAGGACAGACCCATACGCAGTATTTT
TRBV7-2	15	TRBJ1-6	TRBD1	-	CASSRDSAYNSPLHF	TGTGCCAGCAGCAGGGACAGCGCCTATAATTCACCCCTCCACTTT
TRBV11-2	18	TRBJ2-2	TRBD2	-	CASSPSAGGPTNTGELFF	TGTGCCAGCAGCCCTTCCGCGGGGGGCCCCACGAACACCGGGGAGCTGTTTTTT
TRBV5-4	15	TRBJ1-2	-	-	CASSLDPGPNYGYTF	TGTGCCAGCAGCTTGGATCCAGGGCCCAACTATGGCTACACCTTC
TRBV14	14	TRBJ2-7	TRBD1	-	CASSRTGTGYGQYF	TGTGCCAGCAGCCGGACCGGGACAGGCTACGGGCAGTACTTC
TRBV6-1	14	TRBJ2-7	-	-	CASSDRGRTYEQYF	TGTGCCAGCAGTGACAGGGGTAGGACCTACGAGCAGTACTTC
TRBV7-2	14	TRBJ2-2	-	-	CASSPLLDSGELFF	TGTGCCAGCAGCCCCCTGTTAGACTCCGGGGAGCTGTTTTTT
TRBV7-9	12	TRBJ2-7	-	-	CASSFAINEQYF	TGTGCCAGCAGCTTCGCTATCAACGAGCAGTACTTC
TRBV30	12	TRBJ2-7	TRBD1	-	CAWTSGGYEQYF	TGTGCCTGGACTTCAGGGGGCTACGAGCAGTACTTC
TRBV11-1	14	TRBJ1-1	TRBD1	-	CASSEQGAPTEAFF	TGTGCCAGCAGCGAACAGGGGGCCCCGACTGAAGCTTTCTTT
TRBV14	13	TRBJ2-7	-	once	CASSQRAAYEQYF	TGTGCCAGCAGCCAGAGGGCCGCCTACGAGCAGTACTTC
TRBV29-1	12	TRBJ1-2	-	-	CSTGEQSYGYTF	TGCAGCACTGGGGAGCAAAGCTATGGCTACACCTTC
TRBV9	16	TRBJ2-3	TRBD1	-	CASSVAGQGTTDTQYF	TGTGCCAGCAGCGTAGCTGGACAGGGAACCACAGATACGCAGTATTTT
TRBV5-1	14	TRBJ2-3	-	-	CASSLAASTDTQYF	TGCGCCAGCAGCTTGGCAGCTAGCACAGATACGCAGTATTTT
TRBV30	13	TRBJ1-1	-	-	CAWRRGSNTEAFF	TGTGCCTGGAGGAGGGGGTCGAACACTGAAGCTTTCTTT
TRBV5-1	15	TRBJ2-3	TRBD2	-	CASWEGLVSTDTQYF	TGCGCCAGCTGGGAGGGACTAGTGAGCACAGATACGCAGTATTTT
TRBV7-3	16	TRBJ2-2	-	-	CASSQFGTGVTGELFF	TGTGCCAGCAGCCAATTCGGAACGGGGGTTACCGGGGAGCTGTTTTTT
TRBV5-5	16	TRBJ1-2	-	-	CASSSLTRQTNYGYTF	TGTGCCAGCAGCAGCCTAACAAGACAGACCAACTATGGCTACACCTTC
TRBV6-1	15	TRBJ2-7	-	-	CASSALAFSSYEQYF	TGTGCCAGCAGTGCGTTAGCTTTCAGCTCCTACGAGCAGTACTTC
TRBV28	16	TRBJ2-3	TRBD2	-	CASSALAGGSTDTQYF	TGTGCCAGCAGTGCGTTAGCGGGGGGGAGCACAGATACGCAGTATTTT
TRBV27	15	TRBJ2-6	-	-	CASSFWGFGANVLTF	TGTGCCAGCAGTTTTTGGGGGTTTGGGGCCAACGTCCTGACTTTC
TRBV10-2	15	TRBJ2-2	-	-	CASSDNSLNTGELFF	TGCGCCAGCAGTGATAACAGTTTGAACACCGGGGAGCTGTTTTTT
TRBV6-5	14	TRBJ2-7	-	-	CASSYSWGGDEQYF	TGTGCCAGCAGTTACTCGTGGGGAGGTGACGAGCAGTACTTC
TRBV7-9	12	TRBJ2-1	-	-	CASSEGYDEQFF	TGTGCCAGCTCTGAGGGGTACGATGAGCAGTTCTTC
TRBV27	14	TRBJ2-5	TRBD2	-	CASSLSSGGETQYF	TGTGCCAGCAGTTTAAGTAGCGGGGGAGAGACCCAGTACTTC
TRBV10-3	21	TRBJ2-6	TRBD1	-	CAISESSYLTGGASGANVLTF	TGTGCCATCAGTGAGTCATCCTACTTAACAGGGGGCGCTTCTGGGGCCAACGTCCTGACTTTC
TRBV6-5	15	TRBJ2-7	TRBD1	-	CASSYATGGEYEQYF	TGTGCCAGCAGCTATGCGACAGGGGGCGAGTACGAGCAGTACTTC
TRBV2	14	TRBJ1-5	-	-	CASSNLISNQPQHF	TGTGCCAGCAGTAATCTAATTAGCAATCAGCCCCAGCATTTT
TRBV10-3	14	TRBJ1-1	TRBD1	-	CAISRTGENTEAFF	TGTGCCATCAGTAGGACAGGGGAAAACACTGAAGCTTTCTTT
TRBV5-4	17	TRBJ2-1	TRBD1	-	CASSRLPTGSSYNEQFF	TGTGCCAGCAGCCGACTACCGACAGGGAGCTCCTACAATGAGCAGTTCTTC
TRBV19	12	TRBJ1-2	-	-	CASSPDSYGYTF	TGTGCCAGTAGTCCAGACAGCTATGGCTACACCTTC
TRBV10-3	14	TRBJ2-3	-	-	CAITVAASTDTQYF	TGTGCCATCACGGTTGCGGCTAGCACAGATACGCAGTATTTT
TRBV18	14	TRBJ1-6	-	-	CASSLDRYNSPLHF	TGTGCCAGCTCCCTTGACAGGTATAATTCACCCCTCCACTTT
TRBV5-6	16	TRBJ1-5	TRBD1	-	CASSLQGQLSNQPQHF	TGTGCCAGCAGCTTACAGGGACAGCTTAGCAATCAGCCCCAGCATTTT
TRBV30	15	TRBJ2-7	TRBD2	-	CAWNKGTSGIYEQYF	TGTGCCTGGAACAAGGGGACTAGCGGGATCTACGAGCAGTACTTC
TRBV6-5	15	TRBJ2-1	-	-	CASTQAASSYNEQFF	TGTGCCAGCACCCAAGCGGCCAGCTCCTACAATGAGCAGTTCTTC
TRBV10-1	17	TRBJ2-2	TRBD1	-	CASKWGRDRSNTGELFF	TGCGCCAGCAAATGGGGCCGGGACAGGTCTAACACCGGGGAGCTGTTTTTT
TRBV5-4	15	TRBJ2-7	TRBD1	-	CASSWGTEMSYEQYF	TGTGCCAGCAGTTGGGGGACAGAAATGTCCTACGAGCAGTACTTC
TRBV4-1	16	TRBJ2-3	TRBD1	-	CASSQGPGQGTDTQYF	TGCGCCAGCAGCCAGGGGCCGGGACAGGGAACAGATACGCAGTATTTT
TRBV7-3	15	TRBJ2-5	TRBD2	-	CASSRVAGDQETQYF	TGTGCCAGCAGCCGGGTGGCGGGAGACCAAGAGACCCAGTACTTC
TRBV28	15	TRBJ1-5	-	-	CASSPPGEGDRPQHF	TGTGCCAGCAGTCCTCCCGGGGAGGGAGACCGGCCCCAGCATTTT
TRBV30	18	TRBJ2-1	TRBD2	-	CAWSGAGDPLSSYNEQFF	TGTGCCTGGAGTGGGGCGGGAGATCCCCTAAGCTCCTACAATGAGCAGTTCTTC
TRBV25-1	14	TRBJ2-2	-	once	CASSEIASTGELFF	TGTGCCAGCAGTGAGATAGCGTCCACCGGGGAGCTGTTTTTT
TRBV5-4	13	TRBJ2-7	-	-	CASSLGYSYEQYF	TGTGCCAGCAGCTTAGGATACTCCTACGAGCAGTACTTC
TRBV29-1	13	TRBJ1-1	TRBD1	-	CSVSGGSVAEAFF	TGCAGCGTTTCAGGGGGATCAGTGGCTGAAGCTTTCTTT
TRBV5-1	14	TRBJ1-1	-	-	CASSFRTANTEAFF	TGCGCCAGCAGCTTCAGGACAGCAAACACTGAAGCTTTCTTT
TRBV7-9	14	TRBJ2-4	-	-	CASSQLDSLNIQYF	TGTGCCAGCAGCCAACTTGACAGTTTAAACATTCAGTACTTC
TRBV6-6	15	TRBJ1-1	TRBD1	-	CASSYPGQGGTEAFF	TGTGCCAGCAGTTACCCGGGACAGGGGGGAACTGAAGCTTTCTTT
TRBV7-2	14	TRBJ2-7	-	-	CASSPLAETYEQYF	TGTGCCAGCAGCCCTTTAGCGGAAACCTACGAGCAGTACTTC